This T cell receptor (beta chain) was found in a study of blood T cell repertoires in COVID-19. In the original analysis: It was from reference gene primer amplification that nucleated cell counts were estimated. This table comes from immunoSEQ multiplex PCR, and its TCRdb copy is limited to in-frame clones, with some not included. That table gives V, J and clone size, and the DNA gave D and trimming. The sample has approximately 86,000 clones; roughly 80% are singletons. Trimming shortened V by 6 bases and J by 5 bases, and 17 bases separated the two germline ends. The CDR3 length is 15 residues. The germline gives CDR1 LGHDT, CDR2 YNNKEL (reference sequence).

Sequenced input: peripheral blood. The rearrangement uses TRBV3-1 (or the pseudogene TRBV3-2) and TRBJ2-4; D perhaps matches TRBD1 (7 bases). The clonotype originates from a man aged 45-65 years with acute or convalescent COVID-19. The CDR3 DNA is TGTGCCAGCAGTTATCGACAGGGAGGCCAAAACATTCAGTACTTC. It yields the protein CASSYRQGGQNIQYF.